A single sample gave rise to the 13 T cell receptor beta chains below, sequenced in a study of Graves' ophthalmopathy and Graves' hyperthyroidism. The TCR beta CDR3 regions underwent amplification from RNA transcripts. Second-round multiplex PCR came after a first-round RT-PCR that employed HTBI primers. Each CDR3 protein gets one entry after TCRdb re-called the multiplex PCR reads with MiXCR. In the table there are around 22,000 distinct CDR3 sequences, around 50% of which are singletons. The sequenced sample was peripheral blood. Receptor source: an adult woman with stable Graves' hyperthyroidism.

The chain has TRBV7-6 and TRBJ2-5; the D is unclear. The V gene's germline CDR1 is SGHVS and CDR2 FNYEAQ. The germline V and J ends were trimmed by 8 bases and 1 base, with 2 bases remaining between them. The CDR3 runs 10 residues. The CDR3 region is CASGQETQYF. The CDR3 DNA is TGTGCCAGCGGCCAAGAGACCCAGTACTTC.

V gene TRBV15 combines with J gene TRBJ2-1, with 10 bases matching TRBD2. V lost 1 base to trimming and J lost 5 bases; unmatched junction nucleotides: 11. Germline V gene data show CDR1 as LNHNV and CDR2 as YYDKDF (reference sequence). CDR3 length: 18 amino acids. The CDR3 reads CATSRGRSIAGGNNEQFF. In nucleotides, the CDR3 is TGTGCCACCAGCAGAGGCCGATCCATAGCGGGAGGCAACAATGAGCAGTTCTTC.

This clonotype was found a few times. The CDR3 nucleotides are TGTGCCACCAGCAGAGACAGGGTCGGTCCCTACGAGCAGTACTTC. As protein: CATSRDRVGPYEQYF. The J gene is TRBJ2-7, the V gene TRBV15; possible D gene TRBD1, 5 bases. V lost 0 bases to trimming and J lost 2 bases, with 11 bases between them. This CDR3 spans 15 amino acids. Germline CDR1 and CDR2: LNHNV and YYDKDF (reference sequence).

CDR3 in DNA: TGTGCCAGCAGCTTGGCCATAGATTCCAAGGTCAATGAGCAGTTCTTC. Translation gives CASSLAIDSKVNEQFF. This sequence joins TRBV5-8 and TRBJ2-1; D is unresolved. Germline V CDR1 and CDR2: SGHTS, YDEGEE. V was pared by 0 bases and J by 6 bases, with 16 bases between. The CDR3 is 16 amino acids.

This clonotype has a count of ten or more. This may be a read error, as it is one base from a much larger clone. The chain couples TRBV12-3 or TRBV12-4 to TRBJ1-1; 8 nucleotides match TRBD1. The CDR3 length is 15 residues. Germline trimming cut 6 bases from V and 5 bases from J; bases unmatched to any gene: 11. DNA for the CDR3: TGTGCCAGCAGGAGAGGACAGGGAGTGGCGACTGAAGCTTTCTTT. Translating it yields CASRRGQGVATEAFF.

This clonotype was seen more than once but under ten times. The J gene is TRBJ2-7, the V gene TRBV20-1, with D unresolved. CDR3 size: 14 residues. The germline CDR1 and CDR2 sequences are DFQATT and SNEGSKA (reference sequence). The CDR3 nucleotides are TGCAGCCAATTGCCGGCGGACGGATCCTACGAGCAGTACTTC. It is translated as CSQLPADGSYEQYF.

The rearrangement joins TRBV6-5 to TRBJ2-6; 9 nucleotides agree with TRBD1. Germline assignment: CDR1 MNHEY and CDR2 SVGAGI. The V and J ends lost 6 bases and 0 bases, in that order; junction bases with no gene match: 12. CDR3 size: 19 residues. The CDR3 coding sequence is TGTGCCAGCAGCGGGAGCCCGGGACAGGGTCACTCTGGGGCCAACGTCCTGACTTTC. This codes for CASSGSPGQGHSGANVLTF.

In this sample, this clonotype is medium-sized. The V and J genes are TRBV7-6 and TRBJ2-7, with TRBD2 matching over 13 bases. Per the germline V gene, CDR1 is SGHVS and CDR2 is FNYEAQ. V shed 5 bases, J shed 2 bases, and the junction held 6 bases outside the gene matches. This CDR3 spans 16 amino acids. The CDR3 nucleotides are TGTGCCAGCAGCCTAACCGGGACTAGCGGGACCTACGAGCAGTACTTC. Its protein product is CASSLTGTSGTYEQYF.

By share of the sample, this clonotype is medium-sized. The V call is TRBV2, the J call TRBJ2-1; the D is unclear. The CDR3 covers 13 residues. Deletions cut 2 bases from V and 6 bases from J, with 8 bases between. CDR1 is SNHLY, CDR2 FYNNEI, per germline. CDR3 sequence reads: CASSEYMGNEQFF. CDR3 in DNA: TGTGCCAGCAGTGAATATATGGGCAATGAGCAGTTCTTC. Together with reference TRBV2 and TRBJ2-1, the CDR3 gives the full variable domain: EPEVTQTPSHQVTQMGQEVILRCVPISNHLYFYWYRQILGQKVEFLVSFYNNEISEKSEIFDDQFSVERPDGSNFTLKIRSTKLEDSAMYFCASSEYMGNEQFFGPGTRLTVL.

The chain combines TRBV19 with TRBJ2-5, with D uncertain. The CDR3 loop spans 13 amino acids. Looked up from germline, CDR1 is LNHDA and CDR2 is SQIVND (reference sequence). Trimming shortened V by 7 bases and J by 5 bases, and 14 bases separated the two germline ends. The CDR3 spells CASTHSGLETQYF. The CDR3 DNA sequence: TGTGCCAGTACCCACTCCGGGCTGGAGACCCAGTACTTC.

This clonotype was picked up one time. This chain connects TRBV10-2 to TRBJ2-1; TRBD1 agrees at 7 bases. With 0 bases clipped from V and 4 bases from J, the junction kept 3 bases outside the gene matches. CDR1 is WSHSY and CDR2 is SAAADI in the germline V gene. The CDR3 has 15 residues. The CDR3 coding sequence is TGCGCCAGCAGTGAGTCAGGGGGCGATTACAATGAGCAGTTCTTC. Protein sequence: CASSESGGDYNEQFF.

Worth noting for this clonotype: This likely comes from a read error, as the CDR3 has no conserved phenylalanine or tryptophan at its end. CDR3 nucleotides: TGTGCCAGCAGTTTACTAGCGGGAGTCTACGAGCAGTACCTC. This encodes CASSLLAGVYEQYL. V is TRBV28 and J is TRBJ2-7; 10 bases align to TRBD2. V shed 2 bases, J shed 3 bases, and the junction held 1 base outside the gene matches. CDR3 length: 14 residues. Germline assignment: CDR1 MDHEN and CDR2 SYDVKM.

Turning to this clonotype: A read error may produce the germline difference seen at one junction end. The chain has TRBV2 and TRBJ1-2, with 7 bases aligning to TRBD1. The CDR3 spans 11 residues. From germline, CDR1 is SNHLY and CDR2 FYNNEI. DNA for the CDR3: TGTGCCAGCAGTCTTGGGACCCAGGGGGGATTC. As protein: CASSLGTQGGF.